Detailed here is one T cell receptor beta chain. The CDR3 extends over 14 amino acids. CDR1 and CDR2 (germline): SGHTA, FQGNSA. The V end was cut by 2 bases, the J end by 2 bases, with 10 bases between. These data belong to a study of cytomegalovirus exposure and HLA in healthy donors. Clones were read by immunoSEQ multiplex PCR, and TCRdb kept only the in-frame ones, dropping some. Of about 250,000 clones listed, roughly 87% were seen once; the top ten hold about 12%. The clonotype comes from a man younger than 30 in good health and CMV-seropositive. This chain joins TRBV7-2 and TRBJ2-7; no definite D call. Sequences were obtained from PBMCs. The CDR3 sequence is CASSLWRSAYEQYF. The CDR3 region has the DNA TGTGCCAGCAGCTTATGGCGGAGCGCCTACGAGCAGTACTTC.